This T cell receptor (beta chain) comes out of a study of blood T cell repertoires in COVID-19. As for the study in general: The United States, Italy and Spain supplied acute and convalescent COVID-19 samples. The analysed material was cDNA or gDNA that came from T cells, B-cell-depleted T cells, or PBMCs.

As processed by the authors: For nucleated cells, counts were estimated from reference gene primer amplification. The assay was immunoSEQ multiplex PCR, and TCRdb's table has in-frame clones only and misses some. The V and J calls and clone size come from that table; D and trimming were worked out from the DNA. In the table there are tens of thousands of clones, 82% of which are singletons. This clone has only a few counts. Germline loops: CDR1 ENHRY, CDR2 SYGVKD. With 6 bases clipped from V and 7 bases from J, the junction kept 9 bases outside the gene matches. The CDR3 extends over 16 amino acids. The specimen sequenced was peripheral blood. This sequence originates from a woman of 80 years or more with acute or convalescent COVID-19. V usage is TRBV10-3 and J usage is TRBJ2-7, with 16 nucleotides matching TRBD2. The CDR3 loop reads CAIRSAGTSGRDEQYF. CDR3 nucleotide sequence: TGTGCCATCAGAAGCGCCGGGACTAGCGGGAGGGATGAGCAGTACTTC.